This TCR beta chain came from a study of Tregs in tolerant kidney transplant recipients. Study conclusions and caveats: The small number of patients limits these findings pending further validation.

Data came from immunoSEQ multiplex PCR; TCRdb stores just in-frame clones and leaves some out. The sample gives about 64,000 clones, 87% of which show up once; 3.5% to 4% is in the top ten. This CDR3 contains 15 residues. The germline V gene has CDR1 MGHRA and CDR2 YSYEKL. Trimming left V 1 base short and J 1 base short, with 8 bases between. Related graft donors supplied nonmyeloablative bone marrow transplants, and mixed chimerism was transient. For this clone: What it binds is not known. Within the sample, other DNA sequences also encode this same CDR3.

The input for sequencing was CD4+ T cells from blood (PBMCs), taken 6 months after the transplant. The source is a human patient who received a combined kidney and bone marrow transplant. Some T cells may be supplied by the graft donor. The chain links TRBV4-1 to TRBJ2-4, with D unclear. This CDR3 reads CASSQVGLAKNIQYF. CDR3 DNA sequence: TGCGCCAGCAGCCAAGTCGGTCTGGCCAAAAACATTCAGTACTTC.